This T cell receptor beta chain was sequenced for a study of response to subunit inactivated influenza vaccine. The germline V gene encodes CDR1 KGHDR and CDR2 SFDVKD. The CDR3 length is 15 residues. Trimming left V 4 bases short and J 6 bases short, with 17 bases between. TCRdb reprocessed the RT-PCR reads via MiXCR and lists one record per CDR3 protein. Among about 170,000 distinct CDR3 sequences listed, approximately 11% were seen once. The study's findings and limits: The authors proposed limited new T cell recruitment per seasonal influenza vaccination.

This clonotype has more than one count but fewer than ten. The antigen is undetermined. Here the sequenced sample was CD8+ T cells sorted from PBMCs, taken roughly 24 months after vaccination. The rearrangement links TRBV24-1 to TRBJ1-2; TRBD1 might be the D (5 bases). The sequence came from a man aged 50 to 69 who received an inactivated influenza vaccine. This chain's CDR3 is CATSDFMTDIDGYTF. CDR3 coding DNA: TGTGCCACCAGTGACTTCATGACAGATATAGATGGCTACACCTTC.